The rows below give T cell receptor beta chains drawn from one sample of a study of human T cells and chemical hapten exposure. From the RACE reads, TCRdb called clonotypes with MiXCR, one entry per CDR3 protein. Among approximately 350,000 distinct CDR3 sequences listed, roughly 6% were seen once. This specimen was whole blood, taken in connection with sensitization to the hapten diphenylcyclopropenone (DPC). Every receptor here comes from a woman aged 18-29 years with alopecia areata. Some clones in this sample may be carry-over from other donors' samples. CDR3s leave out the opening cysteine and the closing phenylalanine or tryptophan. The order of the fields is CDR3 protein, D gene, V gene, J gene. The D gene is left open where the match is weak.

CDR3: ASSQDVAGAGDEQF
D: NA
V: TRBV4-3
J: TRBJ2-1

CDR3: ASSQRGVGSYNEQF
D: NA
V: TRBV27
J: TRBJ2-1

CDR3: ASSYSYGSISTDTQY
D: NA
V: TRBV6-5
J: TRBJ2-3

CDR3: ASSLGQAFNYGYT
D: TRBD1
V: TRBV13
J: TRBJ1-2

CDR3: ASSLVGRSKAF
D: NA
V: TRBV5-1
J: TRBJ1-1

CDR3: ASRGGGTARTDTQY
D: NA
V: TRBV6-5
J: TRBJ2-3

CDR3: ASSLFLAGGYEQY
D: TRBD2
V: TRBV27
J: TRBJ2-7

CDR3: ASSLRAGGYTQY
D: TRBD2
V: TRBV5-4
J: TRBJ2-3

CDR3: ASSQSDRQNTEAF
D: NA
V: TRBV4-2
J: TRBJ1-1

CDR3: ASSYSIGFSEETQY
D: NA
V: TRBV6-5
J: TRBJ2-5

CDR3: ASTIGTGDNEQF
D: TRBD1
V: TRBV12-3/TRBV12-4
J: TRBJ2-1

CDR3: ASRKVSLPKNNSPLH
D: NA
V: TRBV28
J: TRBJ1-6

CDR3: AISPQVSNEKLF
D: NA
V: TRBV10-3
J: TRBJ1-4

CDR3: ASSFLGRGQETQY
D: NA
V: TRBV5-1
J: TRBJ2-5

CDR3: ASSFSGGPVNYGYT
D: NA
V: TRBV7-9
J: TRBJ1-2

CDR3: SAPNARGLGTEAF
D: NA
V: TRBV20-1
J: TRBJ1-1

CDR3: SADTGKGANTEAF
D: TRBD1
V: TRBV20-1
J: TRBJ1-1

CDR3: ASSIVLTLAKNIQY
D: NA
V: TRBV19
J: TRBJ2-4

CDR3: AITPSGGGKEGTEAF
D: TRBD1
V: TRBV10-3
J: TRBJ1-1

CDR3: ASSPEGESGGAWNEQF
D: TRBD2
V: TRBV5-1
J: TRBJ2-1

CDR3: AISDPGQGRTYEQY
D: TRBD1
V: TRBV10-3
J: TRBJ2-7

CDR3: ASSLLPGASEQF
D: NA
V: TRBV28
J: TRBJ2-1

CDR3: SAQTGGAF
D: TRBD1
V: TRBV29-1
J: TRBJ1-1